Listed here is a single T cell receptor (beta chain). The data originate from a study of brain T cells in children with intractable seizures. Produced via immunoSEQ multiplex PCR; TCRdb's table is partial and in-frame only. The top ten clones hold roughly 0.4% of a sample with roughly 64,000 clones, around 96% of them seen once. The CDR3 runs 13 residues. V lost 5 bases to trimming and J lost 7 bases, with 14 bases between them. V is TRBV12-3 or TRBV12-4 and J is TRBJ1-2; a weak D match, TRBD1 (6 bases). The input for sequencing was peripheral blood, taken at surgery. The clonotype originates from a boy under three years old with focal cortical dysplasia and intractable seizures. The CDR3 region is CASSLWGAGGYTF. CDR3 bases: TGTGCCAGCAGTCTCTGGGGGGCAGGTGGCTACACCTTC.